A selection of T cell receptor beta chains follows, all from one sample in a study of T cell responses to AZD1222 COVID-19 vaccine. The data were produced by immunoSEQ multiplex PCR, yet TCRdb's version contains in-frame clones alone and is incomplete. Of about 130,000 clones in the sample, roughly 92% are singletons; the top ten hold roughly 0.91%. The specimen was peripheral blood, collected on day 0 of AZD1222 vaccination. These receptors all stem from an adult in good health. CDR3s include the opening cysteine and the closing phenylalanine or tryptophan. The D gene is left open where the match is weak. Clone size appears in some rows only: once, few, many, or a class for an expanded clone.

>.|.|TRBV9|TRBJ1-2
CASSVDTANYGYTF
TGTGCCAGCAGCGTGGACACAGCTAACTATGGCTACACCTTC
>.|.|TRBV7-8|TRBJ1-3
CASSWGDSGNTIYF
TGTGCCAGCAGCTGGGGGGACTCTGGAAACACCATATATTTT
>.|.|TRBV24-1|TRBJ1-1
CATSDSGTHEAFF
TGTGCCACCAGTGATTCCGGGACACATGAAGCTTTCTTT
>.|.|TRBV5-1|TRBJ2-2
CASSLGLTELFF
TGCGCCAGCAGCTTGGGACTTACGGAGCTGTTTTTT
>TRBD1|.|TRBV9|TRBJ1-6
CASSTWDSNSPLHF
TGTGCCAGCAGCACCTGGGACAGCAATTCACCCCTCCACTTT
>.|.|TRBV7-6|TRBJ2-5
CASSIDNQETQYF
TGTGCCAGCAGCATCGACAACCAAGAGACCCAGTACTTC
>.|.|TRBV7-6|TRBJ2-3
CASSLERELRWGTDTQYF
TGTGCCAGCAGCTTAGAGCGAGAGTTACGGTGGGGAACAGATACGCAGTATTTT
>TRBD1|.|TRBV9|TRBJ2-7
CASSVGTGREQYF
TGTGCCAGCAGCGTCGGGACAGGGAGAGAGCAGTACTTC
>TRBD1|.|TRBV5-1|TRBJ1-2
CASSSRDRGYGYTF
TGCGCCAGCAGTTCACGGGACAGGGGGTATGGCTACACCTTC
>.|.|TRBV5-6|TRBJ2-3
CASSRTAWSTDTQYF
TGTGCCAGCAGCAGGACGGCGTGGAGCACAGATACGCAGTATTTT
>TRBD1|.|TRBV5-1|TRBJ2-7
CASSLIQGAGYEQYF
TGCGCCAGCAGCTTAATACAGGGGGCAGGGTACGAGCAGTACTTC
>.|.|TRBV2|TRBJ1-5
CASSGDNNQPQHF
TGTGCCAGCAGTGGGGACAACAATCAGCCCCAGCATTTT
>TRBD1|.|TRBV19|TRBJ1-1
CASNDQGARTEAFF
TGTGCCAGTAACGACCAGGGGGCTCGGACTGAAGCTTTCTTT
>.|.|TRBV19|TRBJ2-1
CASSATGTHFRDEQFF
TGTGCCAGTAGTGCCACCGGGACGCATTTTAGGGATGAGCAGTTCTTC
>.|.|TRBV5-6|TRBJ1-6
CASSPDMSNSPLHF
TGTGCCAGCAGTCCTGACATGTCCAATTCACCCCTCCACTTT
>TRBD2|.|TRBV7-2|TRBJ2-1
CASSLKTSGSGEQFF
TGTGCCAGCAGCCTAAAGACTAGCGGGTCAGGTGAGCAGTTCTTC
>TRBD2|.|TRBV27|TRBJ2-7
CASSFSGGYEQYF
TGTGCCAGCAGTTTTAGCGGGGGATACGAGCAGTACTTC
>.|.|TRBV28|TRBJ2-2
CASSFRVYTGELFF
TGTGCCAGCAGTTTCCGGGTCTACACCGGGGAGCTGTTTTTT
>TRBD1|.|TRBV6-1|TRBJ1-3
CASSENTGAGNTIYF
TGTGCCAGCAGTGAAAACACAGGGGCTGGAAACACCATATATTTT
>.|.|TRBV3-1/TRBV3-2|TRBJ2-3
CASSQDLARTDTQYF
TGTGCCAGCAGCCAAGATCTGGCCAGGACAGATACGCAGTATTTT
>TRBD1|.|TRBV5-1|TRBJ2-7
CASSSGTGPSYEQYF
TGCGCCAGCAGCTCCGGGACAGGGCCTTCCTACGAGCAGTACTTC
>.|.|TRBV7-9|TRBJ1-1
CASSLGETNTEAFF
TGTGCCAGCAGCTTAGGGGAAACGAACACTGAAGCTTTCTTT
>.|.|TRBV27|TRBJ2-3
CASSLRRSTDTQYF
TGTGCCAGCAGTTTACGTAGGAGTACAGATACGCAGTATTTT
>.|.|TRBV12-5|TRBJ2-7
CASGFGARAGQYF
TGTGCTAGTGGTTTTGGGGCCAGGGCAGGGCAGTACTTC
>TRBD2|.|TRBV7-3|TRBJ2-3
CASSSGTSGGKHTDTQYF
TGTGCCAGCAGCTCCGGGACTAGCGGGGGGAAACACACAGATACGCAGTATTTT
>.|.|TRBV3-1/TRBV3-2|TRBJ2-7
CASSQGREEYF
TGTGCCAGCAGCCAAGGGAGGGAAGAGTACTTC
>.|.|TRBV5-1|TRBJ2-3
CASSLGGLDTQYF
TGCGCCAGCAGCTTGGGAGGACTCGATACGCAGTATTTT
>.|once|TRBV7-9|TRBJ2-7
CASSGDPPYEQYF
TGTGCCAGCAGCGGGGACCCACCCTACGAGCAGTACTTC
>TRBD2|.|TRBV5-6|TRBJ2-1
CASSLELAAYNEQFF
TGTGCCAGCAGCTTGGAGCTAGCGGCCTACAATGAGCAGTTCTTC
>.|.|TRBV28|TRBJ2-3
CASSYEVTDTQYF
TGTGCCAGCAGTTATGAGGTGACAGATACGCAGTATTTT
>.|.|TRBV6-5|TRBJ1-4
CASSYGGQTNEKLFF
TGTGCCAGCAGTTACGGGGGACAAACTAATGAAAAACTGTTTTTT
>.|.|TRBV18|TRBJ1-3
CASSQQGNTIYF
TGTGCCAGCTCACAACAGGGAAACACCATATATTTT
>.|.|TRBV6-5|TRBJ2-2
CASTRANTGELFF
TGTGCCAGCACCAGGGCTAACACCGGGGAGCTGTTTTTT
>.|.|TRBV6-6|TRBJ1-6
CASGEIRDTRSPLHF
TGTGCCAGCGGTGAGATTCGGGACACCAGATCACCCCTCCACTTT
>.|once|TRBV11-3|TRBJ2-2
CASSLDSADTGELFF
TGTGCCAGCAGCCTGGACAGTGCGGACACCGGGGAGCTGTTTTTT
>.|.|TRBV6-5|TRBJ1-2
CASTGRGLDGYTF
TGTGCCAGCACCGGGAGGGGATTGGATGGCTACACCTTC
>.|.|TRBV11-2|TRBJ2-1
CASSLDLRGVYNEQFF
TGTGCCAGCAGCTTAGATCTACGGGGAGTCTACAATGAGCAGTTCTTC
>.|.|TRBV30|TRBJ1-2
CAWRVPVGLNYGYTF
TGTGCCTGGAGGGTCCCCGTCGGCCTTAACTATGGCTACACCTTC
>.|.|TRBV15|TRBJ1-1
CATSRDLPAGSTEAFF
TGTGCCACCAGCAGAGACCTCCCAGCGGGGAGCACTGAAGCTTTCTTT
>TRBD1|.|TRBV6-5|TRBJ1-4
CASSPGQGAEKLFF
TGTGCCAGCAGTCCGGGACAGGGGGCTGAAAAACTGTTTTTT
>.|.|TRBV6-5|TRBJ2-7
CASSDNDGSYEQYF
TGTGCCAGCAGCGACAACGACGGTTCCTACGAGCAGTACTTC